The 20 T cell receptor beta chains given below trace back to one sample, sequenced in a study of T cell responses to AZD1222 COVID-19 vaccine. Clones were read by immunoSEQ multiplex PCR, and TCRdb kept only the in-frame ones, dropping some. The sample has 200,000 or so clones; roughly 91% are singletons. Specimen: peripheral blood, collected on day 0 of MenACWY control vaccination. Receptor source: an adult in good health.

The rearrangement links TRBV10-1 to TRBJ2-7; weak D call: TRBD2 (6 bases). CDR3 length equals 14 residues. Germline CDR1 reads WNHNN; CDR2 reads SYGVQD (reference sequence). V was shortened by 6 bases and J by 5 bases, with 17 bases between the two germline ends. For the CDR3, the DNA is TGCGCCAGCAGGGGGGACGGGGGTTCGAACGAGCAGTACTTC. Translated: CASRGDGGSNEQYF.

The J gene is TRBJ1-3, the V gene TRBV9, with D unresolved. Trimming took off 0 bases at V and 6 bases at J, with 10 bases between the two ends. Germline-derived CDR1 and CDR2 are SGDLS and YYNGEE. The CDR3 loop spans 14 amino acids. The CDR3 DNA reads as TGTGCCAGCAGCGTAGGGGAGGCCCAAAACACCATATATTTT. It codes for CASSVGEAQNTIYF.

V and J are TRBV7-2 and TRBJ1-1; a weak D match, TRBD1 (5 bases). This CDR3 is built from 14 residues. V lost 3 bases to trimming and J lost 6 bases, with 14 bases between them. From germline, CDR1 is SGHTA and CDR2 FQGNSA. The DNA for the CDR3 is TGTGCCAGCAGCTTGAGGACAAAGGAAGCTGAAGCTTTCTTT. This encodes CASSLRTKEAEAFF. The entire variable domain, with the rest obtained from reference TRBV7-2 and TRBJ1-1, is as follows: GAGVSQSPSNKVTEKGKDVELRCDPISGHTALYWYRQSLGQGLEFLIYFQGNSAPDKSGLPSDRFSAERTGGSVSTLTIQRTQQEDSAVYLCASSLRTKEAEAFFGQGTRLTVV.

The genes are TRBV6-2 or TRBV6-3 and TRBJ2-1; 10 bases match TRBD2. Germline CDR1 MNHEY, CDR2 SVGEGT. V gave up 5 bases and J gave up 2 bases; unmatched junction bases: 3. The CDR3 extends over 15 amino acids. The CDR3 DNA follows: TGTGCCAGCAGTATTCTAGCGGGGGCCTACAATGAGCAGTTCTTC. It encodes CASSILAGAYNEQFF.

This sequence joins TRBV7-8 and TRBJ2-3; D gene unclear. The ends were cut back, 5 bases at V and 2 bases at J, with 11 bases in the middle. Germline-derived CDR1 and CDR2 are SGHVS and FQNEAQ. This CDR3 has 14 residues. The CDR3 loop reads CASSARVFTDTQYF. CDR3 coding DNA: TGTGCCAGCAGCGCTAGGGTATTCACAGATACGCAGTATTTT.

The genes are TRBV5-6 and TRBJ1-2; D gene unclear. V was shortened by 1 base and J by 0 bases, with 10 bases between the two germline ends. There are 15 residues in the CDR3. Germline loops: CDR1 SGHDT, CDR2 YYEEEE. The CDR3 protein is CASSLLAVSNYGYTF. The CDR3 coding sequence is TGTGCCAGCAGCTTGTTGGCAGTTTCTAACTATGGCTACACCTTC.

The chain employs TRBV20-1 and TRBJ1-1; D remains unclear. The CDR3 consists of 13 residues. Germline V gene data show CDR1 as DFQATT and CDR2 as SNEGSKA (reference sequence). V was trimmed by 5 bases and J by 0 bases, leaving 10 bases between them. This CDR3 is CSAGGRLNTEAFF. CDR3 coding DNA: TGCAGTGCTGGTGGAAGGCTGAACACTGAAGCTTTCTTT.

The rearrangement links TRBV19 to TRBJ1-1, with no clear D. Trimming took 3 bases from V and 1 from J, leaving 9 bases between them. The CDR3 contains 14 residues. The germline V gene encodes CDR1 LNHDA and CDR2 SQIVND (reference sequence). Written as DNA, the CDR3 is TGTGCCAGTAGTATCTGGGGAGGGAACACTGAAGCTTTCTTT. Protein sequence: CASSIWGGNTEAFF.

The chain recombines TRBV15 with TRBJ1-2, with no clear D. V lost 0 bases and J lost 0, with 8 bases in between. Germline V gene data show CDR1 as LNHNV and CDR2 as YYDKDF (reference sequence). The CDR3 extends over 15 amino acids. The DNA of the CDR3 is TGTGCCACCAGCAGAGATAGGGCCGCTAACTATGGCTACACCTTC. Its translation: CATSRDRAANYGYTF.

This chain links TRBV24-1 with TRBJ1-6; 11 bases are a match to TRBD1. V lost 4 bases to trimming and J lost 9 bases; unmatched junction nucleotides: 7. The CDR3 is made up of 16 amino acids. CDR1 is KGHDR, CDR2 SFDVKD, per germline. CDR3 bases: TGTGCCACCAGTGACCTCGGGACAGGGGGTATTTCACCCCTCCACTTT. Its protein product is CATSDLGTGGISPLHF.

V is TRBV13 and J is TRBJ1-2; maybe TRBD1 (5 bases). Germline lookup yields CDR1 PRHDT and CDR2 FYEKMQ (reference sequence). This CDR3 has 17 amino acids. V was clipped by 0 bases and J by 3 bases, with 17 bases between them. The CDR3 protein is CASSLGFGAAPHYGYTF. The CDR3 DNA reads TGTGCCAGCAGCTTAGGTTTTGGGGCAGCCCCACACTATGGCTACACCTTC.

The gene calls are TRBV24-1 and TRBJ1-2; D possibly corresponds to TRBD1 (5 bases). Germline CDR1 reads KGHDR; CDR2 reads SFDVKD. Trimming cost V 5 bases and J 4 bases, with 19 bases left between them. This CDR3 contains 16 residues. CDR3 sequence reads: CATSGLAGGGFYGYTF. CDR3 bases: TGTGCCACCAGTGGCCTGGCCGGGGGTGGTTTCTATGGCTACACCTTC.

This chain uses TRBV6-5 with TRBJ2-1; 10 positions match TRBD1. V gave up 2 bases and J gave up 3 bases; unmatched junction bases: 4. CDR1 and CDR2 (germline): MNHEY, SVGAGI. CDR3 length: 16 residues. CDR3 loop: CASSYSGTGVYNEQFF. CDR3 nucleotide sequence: TGTGCCAGCAGTTACAGCGGGACAGGGGTCTACAATGAGCAGTTCTTC.

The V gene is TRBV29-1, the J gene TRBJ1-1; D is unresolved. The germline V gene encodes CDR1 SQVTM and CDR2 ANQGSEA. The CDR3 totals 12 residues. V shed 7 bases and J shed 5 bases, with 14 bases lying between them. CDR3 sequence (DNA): TGCAGCGAGTCGGACGTACAAACTGAAGCTTTCTTT. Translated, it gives CSESDVQTEAFF. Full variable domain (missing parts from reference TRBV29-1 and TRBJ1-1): SAVISQKPSRDICQRGTSLTIQCQVDSQVTMMFWYRQQPGQSLTLIATANQGSEATYESGFVIDKFPISRPNLTFSTLTVSNMSPEDSSIYLCSESDVQTEAFFGQGTRLTVV.

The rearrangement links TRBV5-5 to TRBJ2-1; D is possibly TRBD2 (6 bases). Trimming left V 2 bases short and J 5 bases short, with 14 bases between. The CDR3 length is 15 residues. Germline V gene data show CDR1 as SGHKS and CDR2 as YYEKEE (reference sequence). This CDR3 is CASSFSVIADNEQFF. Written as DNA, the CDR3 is TGTGCCAGCAGCTTTTCAGTAATAGCGGACAATGAGCAGTTCTTC.

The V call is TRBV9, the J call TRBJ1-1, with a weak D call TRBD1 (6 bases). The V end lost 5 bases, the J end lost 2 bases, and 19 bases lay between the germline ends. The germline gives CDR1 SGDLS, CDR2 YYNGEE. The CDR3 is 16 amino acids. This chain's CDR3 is CASSQSGTTPNTEAFF. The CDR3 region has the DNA TGTGCCAGCAGTCAATCCGGGACAACCCCAAACACTGAAGCTTTCTTT.

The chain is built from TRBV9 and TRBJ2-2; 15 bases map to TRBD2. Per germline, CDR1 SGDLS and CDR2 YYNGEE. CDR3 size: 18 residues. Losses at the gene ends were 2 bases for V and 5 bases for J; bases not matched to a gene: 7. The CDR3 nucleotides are TGTGCCAGCAGCGTCGGACTAGCGGGGGGGCCGAGTACCGGGGAGCTGTTTTTT. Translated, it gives CASSVGLAGGPSTGELFF.

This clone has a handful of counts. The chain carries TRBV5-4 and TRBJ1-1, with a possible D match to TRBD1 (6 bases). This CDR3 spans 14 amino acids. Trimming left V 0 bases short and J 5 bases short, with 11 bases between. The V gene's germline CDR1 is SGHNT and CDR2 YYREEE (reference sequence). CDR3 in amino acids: CASSLVAGETEAFF. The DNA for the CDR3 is TGTGCCAGCAGCTTGGTGGCAGGGGAGACTGAAGCTTTCTTT.

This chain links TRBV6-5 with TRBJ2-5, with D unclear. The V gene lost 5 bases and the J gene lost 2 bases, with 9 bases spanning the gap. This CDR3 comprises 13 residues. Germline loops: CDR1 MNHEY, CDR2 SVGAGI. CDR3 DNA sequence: TGTGCCAGCAGTCCTCTGGGTCAAGAGACCCAGTACTTC. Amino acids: CASSPLGQETQYF.

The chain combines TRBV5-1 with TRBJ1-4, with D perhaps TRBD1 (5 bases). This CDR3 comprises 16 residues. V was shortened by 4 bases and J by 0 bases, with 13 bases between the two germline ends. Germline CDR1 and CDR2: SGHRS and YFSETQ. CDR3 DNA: TGCGCCAGCAGCCTCAACCCGGGACCAACTAATGAAAAACTGTTTTTT. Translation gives CASSLNPGPTNEKLFF.